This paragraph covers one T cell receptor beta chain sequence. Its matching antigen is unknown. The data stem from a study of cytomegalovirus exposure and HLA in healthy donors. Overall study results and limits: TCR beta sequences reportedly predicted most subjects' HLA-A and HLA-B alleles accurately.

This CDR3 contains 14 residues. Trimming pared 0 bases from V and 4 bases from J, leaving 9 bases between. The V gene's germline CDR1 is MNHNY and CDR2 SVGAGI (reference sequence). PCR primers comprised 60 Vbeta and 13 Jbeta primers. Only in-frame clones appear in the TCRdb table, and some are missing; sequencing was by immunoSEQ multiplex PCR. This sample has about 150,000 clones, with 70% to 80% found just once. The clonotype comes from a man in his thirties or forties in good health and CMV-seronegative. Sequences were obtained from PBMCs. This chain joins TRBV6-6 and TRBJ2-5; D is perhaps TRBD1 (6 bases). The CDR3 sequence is CASSYSAGAETQYF. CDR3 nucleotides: TGTGCCAGCAGTTACTCGGCAGGGGCAGAGACCCAGTACTTC.